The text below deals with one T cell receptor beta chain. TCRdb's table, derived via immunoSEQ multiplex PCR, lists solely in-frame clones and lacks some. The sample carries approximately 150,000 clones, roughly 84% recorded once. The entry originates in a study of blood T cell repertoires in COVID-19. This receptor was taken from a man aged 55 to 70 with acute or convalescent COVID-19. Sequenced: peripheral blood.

The CDR3 region is CASSGPDRTNYEQYF. DNA for the CDR3: TGTGCCAGCAGTGGGCCGGACAGGACGAATTACGAGCAGTACTTC. V is TRBV2 and J is TRBJ2-7; TRBD1 aligns across 7 bases. Germline CDR1 and CDR2: SNHLY and FYNNEI. With V trimmed by 4 bases and J by 4 bases, 10 bases remained unmatched. The CDR3 runs to 15 residues.